Included here is one T cell receptor beta chain sequence, with context. Sequencing used immunoSEQ multiplex PCR; TCRdb keeps in-frame clones, though not all of them. Among under 200,000 clones listed, about 88% were seen once. This specimen belongs to a study of blood T cell repertoires in COVID-19. Per germline, CDR1 SGHAT and CDR2 FQNNGV. The CDR3 is 13 amino acids. Trimming removed 5 bases from V and 2 bases from J, with 9 bases in between. This chain links TRBV11-2 with TRBJ1-2; maybe TRBD1 (6 bases). This TCR was sampled from an elderly woman with COVID-19, enrolled during active disease. The sequenced sample was peripheral blood. In DNA form, the CDR3 reads TGTGCCAGCAGCCTGGACAGAAACTATGGCTACACCTTC. This gives the protein CASSLDRNYGYTF.